This T cell receptor (beta chain) originates from a study of T cell repertoires in cytomegalovirus infection. On the study more broadly: The authors used CMV epitopes that were HLA-C-restricted (recently identified) and HLA-B-restricted (well studied). Through public TCR beta signatures, both CMV infection and matching HLA type were indicated.

Points on this clonotype: Its cognate antigen is unknown.

Germline V gene sequence: CDR1 DFQATT, CDR2 SNEGSKA (reference sequence). This CDR3 comprises 14 residues. V was trimmed by 0 bases and J by 3 bases, leaving 12 bases between them. TCRdb independently ran MiXCR on the reads; one entry per CDR3 protein. The sample contains roughly 340,000 distinct CDR3 sequences, under 35% of which appear only once. This TCR came from a human donor in good health (CMV status not recorded). Some clones in this sample may be carry-over from other donors' samples. Sequencing was performed on cultured PBMCs, taken from culture after CMV antigen stimulation. The chain uses TRBV20-1 and TRBJ2-7; D is undetermined. Here the CDR3 reads CSARDLGRSYEQYF. CDR3 sequence (DNA): TGCAGTGCTAGAGATCTTGGCAGGAGCTACGAGCAGTACTTC.